A single sample is the source of the 3 T cell receptor beta chains below, sequenced in a study of blood T cell repertoires in COVID-19. Some clones are missing from TCRdb's copy, which holds only in-frame ones; the method was immunoSEQ multiplex PCR. The sample has roughly 68,000 clones; roughly 86% are singletons. Sequencing was performed on peripheral blood. These receptors came from a man between 50 and 59 years old with acute or convalescent COVID-19.

The gene calls are TRBV6-2 or TRBV6-3 and TRBJ1-2; D is possibly TRBD1 (6 bases). With 2 bases removed from V and 7 bases from J, the gap between germline ends came to 11 bases. The length of the CDR3 is 13 residues. Germline lookup yields CDR1 MNHEY and CDR2 SVGEGT. The CDR3 region is CASSYPGVPGYTF. CDR3 bases: TGTGCCAGCAGTTACCCAGGGGTGCCTGGCTACACCTTC.

The chain combines TRBV19 with TRBJ1-5; maybe TRBD1 (6 bases). V was pared by 7 bases and J by 2 bases, with 15 bases between. The CDR3 totals 15 residues. Per germline, CDR1 LNHDA and CDR2 SQIVND (reference sequence). The CDR3 sequence is CASKRDTSGNQPQHF. The CDR3 nucleotides read TGTGCCAGTAAGAGGGACACTTCGGGCAATCAGCCCCAGCATTTT.

This rearrangement joins TRBV5-4 to TRBJ2-1, with a tentative D call TRBD2 (6 bases). This CDR3 comprises 14 residues. CDR1 and CDR2 (germline): SGHNT, YYREEE (reference sequence). With 0 bases removed from V and 5 bases from J, the gap between germline ends came to 9 bases. The CDR3 bases are TGTGCCAGCAGCTTGGGTAGCGGAGACAATGAGCAGTTCTTC. It specifies CASSLGSGDNEQFF.